This is a list of T cell receptor beta chains from one sample in a study of cytomegalovirus exposure and HLA in healthy donors. This table comes from immunoSEQ multiplex PCR, and its TCRdb copy is limited to in-frame clones, with some not included. The repertoire has fewer than 200,000 clones, approximately 80% of them found once; the top ten carry under 2.5%. The sequencing input was PBMCs. All receptors derive from a man in his sixties in good health and CMV-seronegative. Each CDR3 is given with its conserved first and last residue. Fields, in order: J gene, V gene, clone size, D gene, CDR3 DNA, CDR3 protein. D genes are given only for firm matches. Clone size is stated in some rows and not others, as once, few, many or a class when expanded.

J: TRBJ1-3
V: TRBV13
size: NA
D: TRBD1
DNA: TGTGCCAGCAGCTTAGAGATATCGGCCAGGGGGGGAAACACCATATATTTT
CDR3: CASSLEISARGGNTIYF

J: TRBJ2-7
V: TRBV5-8
size: NA
D: TRBD2
DNA: TGTGCCAGCAGCTTCCGGGAGGGCCCTCAATACGAGCAGTACTTC
CDR3: CASSFREGPQYEQYF

J: TRBJ1-1
V: TRBV4-3
size: NA
D: NA
DNA: TGCGCCAGCAGCCAAGGAGTTAACACTGAAGCTTTCTTT
CDR3: CASSQGVNTEAFF

J: TRBJ1-6
V: TRBV18
size: NA
D: NA
DNA: TGTGCCAGCTCACCAGGGCAGGATAATTCACCCCTCCACTTT
CDR3: CASSPGQDNSPLHF

J: TRBJ1-5
V: TRBV6-6
size: once
D: TRBD1
DNA: TGTGCCAGCAGTTGGATCCCGGGACAGGGCTCCCAGCCCCAGCATTTT
CDR3: CASSWIPGQGSQPQHF

J: TRBJ2-5
V: TRBV19
size: NA
D: NA
DNA: TGTGCCAGTAGTGTACTGACACAGGGAGGGGGGCAAGAGACCCAGTACTTC
CDR3: CASSVLTQGGGQETQYF

J: TRBJ2-7
V: TRBV7-6
size: NA
D: TRBD2
DNA: TGTGCCAGCAGCCCTCCGGGGGGGACTTACGAGCAGTACTTC
CDR3: CASSPPGGTYEQYF

J: TRBJ2-1
V: TRBV10-3
size: NA
D: NA
DNA: TGTGCCATCAACCCCGAGAGGGGGAATGAGCAGTTCTTC
CDR3: CAINPERGNEQFF

J: TRBJ1-1
V: TRBV5-4
size: NA
D: TRBD1
DNA: TGTGCCAGCAGTAAGGGACAGGGGGCTCCTAACACTGAAGCTTTCTTT
CDR3: CASSKGQGAPNTEAFF

J: TRBJ2-2
V: TRBV2
size: NA
D: NA
DNA: TGTGCCAGCAGTGGGACAGGGAGGGCCGGGGAGCTGTTTTTT
CDR3: CASSGTGRAGELFF

J: TRBJ2-2
V: TRBV25-1
size: few
D: NA
DNA: TGTGCCAGCAGTCCCGGGACAAATAACAAACCCGGGGAGCTGTTTTTT
CDR3: CASSPGTNNKPGELFF

J: TRBJ2-2
V: TRBV5-4
size: NA
D: TRBD1
DNA: TGTGCCAGCAACTACCAGGGGGCCACCGGGGAGCTGTTTTTT
CDR3: CASNYQGATGELFF

J: TRBJ2-3
V: TRBV5-1
size: NA
D: NA
DNA: TGCGCCAGCAGCTTGGCCGGTGGGCGGGGCACAGATACGCAGTATTTT
CDR3: CASSLAGGRGTDTQYF

J: TRBJ2-1
V: TRBV9
size: NA
D: NA
DNA: TGTGCCAGCAGCGTAGATGGGGGGAACAATGAGCAGTTCTTC
CDR3: CASSVDGGNNEQFF

J: TRBJ1-1
V: TRBV27
size: NA
D: NA
DNA: TGTGCCAGCAGTCCGACTGGAGCGGACACTGAAGCTTTCTTT
CDR3: CASSPTGADTEAFF

J: TRBJ2-1
V: TRBV7-9
size: NA
D: NA
DNA: TGTGCCAGCAGCTTGATTTCTGGGCTCGGTGAGCAGTTCTTC
CDR3: CASSLISGLGEQFF